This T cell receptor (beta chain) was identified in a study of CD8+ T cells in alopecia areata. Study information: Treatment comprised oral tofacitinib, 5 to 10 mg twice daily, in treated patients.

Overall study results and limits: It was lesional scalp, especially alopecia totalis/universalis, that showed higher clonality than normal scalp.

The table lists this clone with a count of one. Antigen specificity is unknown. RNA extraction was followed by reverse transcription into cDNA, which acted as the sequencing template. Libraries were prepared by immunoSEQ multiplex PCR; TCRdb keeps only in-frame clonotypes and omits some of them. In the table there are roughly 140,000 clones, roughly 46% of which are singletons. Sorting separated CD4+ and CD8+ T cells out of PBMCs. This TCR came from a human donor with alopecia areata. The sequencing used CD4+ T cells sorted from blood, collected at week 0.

CDR3 DNA: TGTGCCAGCAGCCAAGGCGGAAGCGGGAGAGAGACCCAGTACTTC. Its protein product is CASSQGGSGRETQYF. The chain has TRBV14 and TRBJ2-5; 8 bases map to TRBD2. J gave up 4 bases and V 1 base, and 5 bases lay outside the gene matches. Germline-derived CDR1 and CDR2 are SGHDN and FVKESK. This CDR3 has 15 residues.